This TCR beta chain was documented in a study of Tregs in tolerant kidney transplant recipients. Thawed PBMCs were FACS-sorted into unstimulated CD4+CD25+CD127- regulatory T cells, CD4+CD25- non-regulatory cells, CD4 and CD8 cells. Assay: immunoSEQ multiplex PCR; the TCRdb copy retains only in-frame clones and omits some. The table records about 100,000 clones, roughly 89% of them present only once. This clonotype was obtained from a human donor who received a combined kidney and bone marrow transplant. Specimen: CD4+ T cells from blood, collected before the transplant.

CDR3 sequence: CASSYPGAGYTF. CDR3 sequence (DNA): TGTGCCAGCAGTTACCCAGGGGCAGGCTACACCTTC. The J gene is TRBJ1-2, the V gene TRBV6-5; a weak D match, TRBD1 (6 bases). Germline lookup yields CDR1 MNHEY and CDR2 SVGAGI. V dropped 2 bases and J dropped 8 bases, with 9 bases sitting between them. The CDR3 totals 12 residues.